The 22 T cell receptor beta chains listed next were all sequenced from one sample in a study of cytomegalovirus exposure and HLA in healthy donors. The PCR was carried out with 60 Vbeta primers and 13 Jbeta primers. Assay: immunoSEQ multiplex PCR; the TCRdb copy retains only in-frame clones and omits some. The profile shows about 150,000 clones, approximately 79% of them singletons. The material sequenced was PBMCs. These TCRs come from a woman aged 45-65 years in good health and CMV-seropositive.

In this sample, this clone turned up once. The chain employs TRBV28 and TRBJ2-7; TRBD1 might be the D (7 bases). V was clipped by 7 bases and J by 6 bases, with 13 bases between them. The CDR3 has 12 amino acids. Per germline, CDR1 MDHEN and CDR2 SYDVKM. The CDR3 sequence is CASKNQGGEQYF. Written as DNA, the CDR3 is TGTGCCAGCAAAAACCAGGGGGGCGAGCAGTACTTC. The variable domain in full, completed from reference TRBV28 and TRBJ2-7, reads DVKVTQSSRYLVKRTGEKVFLECVQDMDHENMFWYRQDPGLGLRLIYFSYDVKMKEKGDIPEGYSVSREKKERFSLILESASTNQTSMYLCASKNQGGEQYFGPGTRLTVT.

The chain employs TRBV5-1 and TRBJ1-4; D unclear. The CDR3 spans 16 residues. The germline V and J ends were trimmed by 5 bases and 0 bases, with 14 bases remaining between them. Per germline, CDR1 SGHRS and CDR2 YFSETQ. The CDR3 sequence is CASSTGRRTTNEKLFF. The CDR3 nucleotides read TGCGCCAGCAGTACCGGACGGAGGACAACTAATGAAAAACTGTTTTTT.

The chain combines TRBV9 with TRBJ2-1; D is unresolved. Germline V gene data show CDR1 as SGDLS and CDR2 as YYNGEE. The germline V and J ends were trimmed by 0 bases and 3 bases, with 10 bases remaining between them. The CDR3 is 15 residues long. DNA of the CDR3: TGTGCCAGCAGCGTAGTCGGAGCACACTACAATGAGCAGTTCTTC. It specifies CASSVVGAHYNEQFF. Based on the CDR3 plus reference TRBV9 and TRBJ2-1, the full variable domain is DSGVTQTPKHLITATGQRVTLRCSPRSGDLSVYWYQQSLDQGLQFLIQYYNGEERAKGNILERFSAQQFPDLHSELNLSSLELGDSALYFCASSVVGAHYNEQFFGPGTRLTVL.

J is TRBJ1-1 and V is TRBV7-8; 7 nucleotides agree with TRBD1. CDR1 and CDR2 from the germline V gene are SGHVS and FQNEAQ. V lost 2 bases, J lost 2 bases, and 8 bases stayed unmatched. CDR3 size: 16 residues. CDR3 amino acids: CASSLFTGTANTEAFF. The DNA of the CDR3 is TGTGCCAGCAGCTTATTCACCGGGACAGCTAACACTGAAGCTTTCTTT.

The chain is built from TRBV15 and TRBJ2-7; D unclear. Germline V gene sequence: CDR1 LNHNV, CDR2 YYDKDF (reference sequence). The CDR3 is 15 amino acids. V lost 0 bases and J lost 1, with 10 bases in between. CDR3 region: CATSRDPGRSYEQYF. CDR3 nucleotides: TGTGCCACCAGCAGAGATCCCGGCAGGTCCTACGAGCAGTACTTC.

In DNA form, the CDR3 reads TGTGCCAGCAGCTTGGGGGACTCACCCGCGGATGAGCAGTTCTTC. It encodes CASSLGDSPADEQFF. This chain connects TRBV5-8 to TRBJ2-1; maybe TRBD2 (6 bases). Trimming took 0 bases from V and 8 from J, leaving 15 bases between them. The CDR3 is 15 residues long. Per germline, CDR1 SGHTS and CDR2 YDEGEE.

This rearrangement joins TRBV6-5 to TRBJ2-4; TRBD2 is a possible D gene (6 bases). The germline gives CDR1 MNHEY, CDR2 SVGAGI. Trimming stripped 5 bases from V and 1 base from J, with 9 bases between. This CDR3 spans 14 amino acids. The CDR3 sequence is CASSLGGAKNIQYF. The DNA for the CDR3 is TGTGCCAGCAGTCTTGGGGGGGCCAAAAACATTCAGTACTTC.

The chain carries TRBV19 and TRBJ1-2; tentative D call: TRBD1 (5 bases). This CDR3 spans 17 amino acids. Trimming left V 5 bases short and J 0 bases short, with 19 bases between. The germline CDR1 and CDR2 sequences are LNHDA and SQIVND (reference sequence). The CDR3 loop reads CASSFIDRDIANYGYTF. As DNA, the CDR3 is TGTGCCAGTAGTTTTATCGACAGAGACATAGCTAACTATGGCTACACCTTC.

CDR3 sequence reads: CASSGGQSYYNEQFF. The CDR3 region has the DNA TGTGCCAGTAGTGGGGGACAGTCCTACTACAATGAGCAGTTCTTC. V and J are TRBV19 and TRBJ2-1; TRBD1 matches at 7 bases. The V and J ends lost 5 bases and 3 bases, in that order; junction bases with no gene match: 7. In germline, CDR1 is LNHDA, CDR2 SQIVND (reference sequence). There are 15 residues in the CDR3.

Worth noting for this clone: Sequence at one end of the junction differs from germline and may be a read error. This chain uses TRBV9 with TRBJ2-3, with 7 bases lining up with TRBD1. The CDR3 spans 12 residues. Germline loops: CDR1 SGDLS, CDR2 YYNGEE. DNA of the CDR3: TGTGCCAGCAGCGTAAACGAGGGGGCGTTGGATTTT. Amino acids: CASSVNEGALDF.

The chain combines TRBV9 with TRBJ2-1; 9 bases are shared with TRBD2. This CDR3 region has 15 residues. Germline V CDR1 and CDR2: SGDLS, YYNGEE. V shed 4 bases and J 6 bases; nucleotides not matched to a gene: 8. CDR3: CASSSPRGGGNEQFF. The CDR3, as DNA: TGTGCCAGCAGCTCACCACGCGGGGGGGGCAATGAGCAGTTCTTC.

With regard to this clone: Different DNA sequences within this sample yield the same CDR3. The CDR3 sequence is CASSTGGEGYGYTF. The CDR3 region has the DNA TGTGCCAGCAGCACAGGGGGCGAAGGCTATGGCTACACCTTC. The V gene is TRBV5-8, the J gene TRBJ1-2, with 9 bases identical to TRBD1. In germline, CDR1 is SGHTS, CDR2 YDEGEE. The CDR3 covers 14 residues. With 4 bases clipped from V and 4 bases from J, the junction kept 5 bases outside the gene matches.

The CDR3 DNA follows: TGTGCCAGCAGTTTAGGGCTCGACGAGCAGTACTTC. Protein sequence: CASSLGLDEQYF. V and J are TRBV28 and TRBJ2-5, with D hard to call. The J call is doubtful: the DNA matches TRBJ2-7 better. The CDR3 is made up of 12 amino acids. CDR1 and CDR2 (germline): MDHEN, SYDVKM.

This clone has just one count. Other DNA sequences in this sample translate to the same CDR3. The V gene is TRBV6-6, the J gene TRBJ1-6; TRBD1 aligns across 10 bases. Germline values: CDR1 MNHNY, CDR2 SVGAGI (reference sequence). There are 15 residues in the CDR3. V dropped 6 bases and J dropped 5; count of bases not matched to a gene: 4. The CDR3 protein is CASRFGTGDNSPLHF. The CDR3 bases are TGTGCCAGCAGATTCGGGACAGGGGATAATTCACCCCTCCACTTT.

J is TRBJ1-2 and V is TRBV10-1; TRBD1 matches at 7 bases. The V gene end was trimmed by 5 bases and the J gene end by 4 bases; junction bases not matched to a gene: 10. The CDR3 contains 15 residues. Per germline, CDR1 WNHNN and CDR2 SYGVQD (reference sequence). CDR3 loop: CASSSTRDRSYGYTF. DNA for the CDR3: TGCGCCAGCAGTTCCACCCGGGACAGAAGCTATGGCTACACCTTC.

Turning to this clone: The junction and the germline gene differ at one end; a read error may be behind it. The V and J genes are TRBV7-9 and TRBJ1-6, with D unresolved. The CDR3 is made up of 13 amino acids. Germline-derived CDR1 and CDR2 are SEHNR and FQNEAQ (reference sequence). DNA of the CDR3: TGTTCCAGCAGACTGGAGCGCAGTTCACCCCTCCACTTT. It codes for CSSRLERSSPLHF.

The V call is TRBV7-6, the J call TRBJ1-4; 7 bases map to TRBD1. After removal of 4 bases from V and 7 bases from J, the junction contained 12 bases not matched to a gene. CDR3 length equals 16 residues. The germline CDR1 and CDR2 sequences are SGHVS and FNYEAQ. The CDR3 sequence is CASSSLLGTEGEKLFF. The CDR3 DNA reads as TGTGCCAGCAGCTCGTTACTCGGGACAGAGGGTGAAAAACTGTTTTTT.

This chain joins TRBV27 and TRBJ2-1; 10 bases agree with TRBD2. Germline V CDR1 and CDR2: MNHEY, SMNVEV (reference sequence). The CDR3 is made up of 15 amino acids. The ends lost 8 bases at V and 6 bases at J; junction bases unmatched: 10. The CDR3 loop reads CASSLTGTSVNEQFF. Written as DNA, the CDR3 is TGTGCCAGCTCTCTAACCGGGACTAGCGTCAATGAGCAGTTCTTC.

The chain combines TRBV5-1 with TRBJ1-5; no definite D call. Germline V CDR1 and CDR2: SGHRS, YFSETQ. The CDR3 length is 15 residues. The ends were cut back, 4 bases at V and 5 bases at J, with 16 bases in the middle. The CDR3 here is CASSVGPGVDQPQHF. CDR3 nucleotides: TGCGCCAGCAGCGTCGGACCCGGGGTCGATCAGCCCCAGCATTTT.

The V and J genes are TRBV4-3 and TRBJ2-3; 7 positions match TRBD2. V lost 2 bases to trimming and J lost 0 bases; unmatched junction nucleotides: 8. This CDR3 is built from 17 residues. Germline-derived CDR1 and CDR2 are LGHNA and YSLEER. The CDR3 bases are TGCGCCAGCAGCCAACAAGTTGGCGGGGGAAGCACAGATACGCAGTATTTT. Its protein product is CASSQQVGGGSTDTQYF.

The rearrangement uses TRBV7-2 and TRBJ1-5, with TRBD1 matching over 7 bases. Per the germline V gene, CDR1 is SGHTA and CDR2 is FQGNSA. V was pared by 4 bases and J by 7 bases, with 4 bases of the junction left unmatched. The CDR3 runs to 13 residues. CDR3 in DNA: TGTGCCAGCAGCTACGGACAGGCCCAGCCCCAGCATTTT. Its translation: CASSYGQAQPQHF.

This chain links TRBV18 with TRBJ1-2; 7 bases are a match to TRBD1. V lost 6 bases to trimming and J lost 6 bases; unmatched junction nucleotides: 7. This CDR3 spans 13 amino acids. Germline V gives CDR1 KGHSH, CDR2 LQKENI. In DNA, the CDR3 is TGTGCCAGCTCGTACGACAGGGTGGATGGCTACACCTTC. This gives the protein CASSYDRVDGYTF.